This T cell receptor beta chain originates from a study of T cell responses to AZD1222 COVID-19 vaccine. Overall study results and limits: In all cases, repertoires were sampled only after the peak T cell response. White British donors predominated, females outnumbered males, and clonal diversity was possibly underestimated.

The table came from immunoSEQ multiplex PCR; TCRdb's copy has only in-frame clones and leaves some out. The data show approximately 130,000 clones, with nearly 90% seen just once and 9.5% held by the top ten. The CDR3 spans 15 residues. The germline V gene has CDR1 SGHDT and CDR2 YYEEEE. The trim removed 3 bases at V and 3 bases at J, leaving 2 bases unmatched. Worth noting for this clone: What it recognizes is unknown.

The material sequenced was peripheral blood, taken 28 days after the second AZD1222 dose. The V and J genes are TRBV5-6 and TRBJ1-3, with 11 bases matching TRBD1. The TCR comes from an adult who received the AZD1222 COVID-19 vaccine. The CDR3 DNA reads TGTGCCAGCAGCTCCGGGACAGGGGGTGGAAACACCATATATTTT. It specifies CASSSGTGGGNTIYF.